One and the same sample provided the 26 T cell receptor beta chains below, sequenced in a study of CD8+ T cells in alopecia areata. RNA extraction was followed by reverse transcription into cDNA, which acted as the sequencing template. Clones were read by immunoSEQ multiplex PCR, and TCRdb kept only the in-frame ones, dropping some. The sample lists roughly 200,000 clones; less than 45% were seen once. Documented treatment: oral pan-JAK inhibitor, 5-10 mg twice daily. The material was CD4+ T cells sorted from blood, obtained at roughly week 36, from a patient treated with tofacitinib. The receptors were sampled from a human donor with alopecia areata.

This clone was seen only a few times. V is TRBV7-2 and J is TRBJ2-6; 7 bases fit TRBD1. The germline CDR1 and CDR2 sequences are SGHTA and FQGNSA. Losses at the gene ends were 3 bases for V and 0 bases for J; bases not matched to a gene: 2. This CDR3 has 16 residues. Written as DNA, the CDR3 is TGTGCCAGCAGCTTCGACAGGGCCTCTGGGGCCAACGTCCTGACTTTC. Translated: CASSFDRASGANVLTF.

CDR3 nucleotides: TGCAGCGTAGCCATTGGGACAGGGGCCGACAATGAGCAGTTCTTC. This gives the protein CSVAIGTGADNEQFF. This chain links TRBV29-1 with TRBJ2-1; TRBD1 aligns across 10 bases. CDR3 length: 15 amino acids. Germline V gene sequence: CDR1 SQVTM, CDR2 ANQGSEA. Trimming removed 6 bases from V and 5 bases from J; junction bases left unmatched: 10.

This clone was counted a few times. The J gene is TRBJ2-7, the V gene TRBV7-2; D tentatively fits TRBD1 or TRBD2 (5 bases each). Trimming removed 5 bases at V and 6 bases at J, with 14 bases between. The germline V gene encodes CDR1 SGHTA and CDR2 FQGNSA. The CDR3 totals 13 residues. The DNA for the CDR3 is TGTGCCAGCAGCACGTCACCAGGGACCGAGCAGTACTTC. This encodes CASSTSPGTEQYF.

The rearrangement uses TRBV7-2 and TRBJ2-1, with 14 bases identical to TRBD2. The length of the CDR3 is 16 residues. The V segment lost 5 bases and the J segment 10 bases; nucleotides outside the gene matches: 10. CDR1 and CDR2 (germline): SGHTA, FQGNSA. The CDR3 reads CASSIRLAGGATEQFF. The CDR3 DNA follows: TGTGCCAGCAGCATCAGACTAGCGGGAGGGGCTACAGAGCAGTTCTTC. Filled out from reference TRBV7-2 and TRBJ2-1, the complete variable domain reads GAGVSQSPSNKVTEKGKDVELRCDPISGHTALYWYRQSLGQGLEFLIYFQGNSAPDKSGLPSDRFSAERTGGSVSTLTIQRTQQEDSAVYLCASSIRLAGGATEQFFGPGTRLTVL.

V and J are TRBV5-1 and TRBJ2-1, with no clear D. Trimming pared 5 bases from V and 7 bases from J, leaving 19 bases between. This CDR3 has 15 amino acids. Germline assignment: CDR1 SGHRS and CDR2 YFSETQ. CDR3 region: CASRGSSLTSNEQFF. CDR3 sequence (DNA): TGCGCCAGCAGGGGTAGCAGCCTGACCAGTAATGAGCAGTTCTTC.

The chain carries TRBV30 and TRBJ1-2, with a weak D call TRBD1 (5 bases). Between the trimmed V and J ends, which lost 0 bases and 4 bases, there was a span of 21 bases. The CDR3 is made up of 17 amino acids. The germline V gene has CDR1 GTSNPN and CDR2 SVGIG (reference sequence). DNA of the CDR3: TGTGCCTGGAGTGTGCCGGATCCGCGGGGCTTGACCTATGGCTACACCTTC. Its translation: CAWSVPDPRGLTYGYTF.

In regard to this clone: Different DNA sequences within this sample yield the same CDR3. The chain uses TRBV5-1 and TRBJ1-5; TRBD1 is a possible D gene (5 bases). There are 15 residues in the CDR3. The V gene's germline CDR1 is SGHRS and CDR2 YFSETQ. Trimming stripped 0 bases from V and 2 bases from J, with 9 bases between. Here the CDR3 reads CASSLEGAGNQPQHF. Here the CDR3 DNA reads TGCGCCAGCAGCTTGGAAGGGGCCGGCAATCAGCCCCAGCATTTT.

This chain connects TRBV29-1 to TRBJ2-7; 7 bases agree with TRBD2. The CDR3 contains 15 residues. The V segment lost 1 base and the J segment 1 base; nucleotides outside the gene matches: 7. Germline lookup yields CDR1 SQVTM and CDR2 ANQGSEA. CDR3 sequence: CSVEGREVTSYEQYF. CDR3 nucleotide sequence: TGCAGCGTTGAAGGCCGGGAGGTCACATCCTACGAGCAGTACTTC.

V usage is TRBV5-1 and J usage is TRBJ2-5; D is unresolved. Germline V gene sequence: CDR1 SGHRS, CDR2 YFSETQ. The CDR3 consists of 13 residues. V lost 0 bases to trimming and J lost 1 base, with 4 bases between them. CDR3 coding DNA: TGCGCCAGCAGCTTGGGTAGCCAAGAGACCCAGTACTTC. It codes for CASSLGSQETQYF.

The chain uses TRBV14 and TRBJ2-5; D is possibly TRBD2 (6 bases). This CDR3 has 16 residues. Germline lookup yields CDR1 SGHDN and CDR2 FVKESK. V was trimmed by 1 base and J by 0 bases, leaving 12 bases between them. CDR3 nucleotides: TGTGCCAGCAGCCAAGCTACGGGAGCCTACCAAGAGACCCAGTACTTC. Amino acids: CASSQATGAYQETQYF.

The chain recombines TRBV4-2 with TRBJ2-7, with 12 positions matching TRBD2. V lost 1 base and J lost 3; bases outside the gene matches: 13. This CDR3 is built from 19 residues. Germline V CDR1 and CDR2: LGHNA, YNFKEQ. Here the CDR3 reads CASSQALAGGPRLGYEQYF. As DNA, the CDR3 is TGTGCCAGCAGCCAAGCCCTAGCGGGAGGGCCGCGCCTCGGCTACGAGCAGTACTTC.

This clone was recorded only once. This chain uses TRBV4-1 with TRBJ1-5; D gene ambiguous. The CDR3 has 15 amino acids. Trimming left V 0 bases short and J 10 bases short, with 16 bases between. Per the germline V gene, CDR1 is MGHRA and CDR2 is YSYEKL. The CDR3 nucleotides read TGCGCCAGCAGCCAAGATGTAGGCTTACCTCATCCCCAGCATTTT. Its translation is CASSQDVGLPHPQHF.

This clone appeared a few times. The chain links TRBV25-1 to TRBJ1-5; D gene uncertain. The CDR3 is 15 amino acids. Germline V lookup: CDR1 MGHDK, CDR2 SYGVNS. V lost 5 bases, J lost 0 bases, and 11 bases lay in between. CDR3: CASSKSTYSNQPQHF. The CDR3 DNA is TGTGCCAGCAGTAAGTCCACGTATAGCAATCAGCCCCAGCATTTT.

This clone has a handful of counts. The rearrangement uses TRBV28 and TRBJ1-5; 9 positions agree with TRBD1. The CDR3 has 14 residues. After removal of 6 bases from V and 5 bases from J, the junction contained 5 bases not matched to a gene. Germline V CDR1 and CDR2: MDHEN, SYDVKM. CDR3 DNA sequence: TGTGCCAGCAGCCCTGGGACAGGGCATCAGCCCCAGCATTTT. It codes for CASSPGTGHQPQHF.

This clone has more than one count but fewer than ten. The chain has TRBV27 and TRBJ1-2; D gene uncertain. The CDR3 length is 13 residues. From germline, CDR1 is MNHEY and CDR2 SMNVEV (reference sequence). The V end lost 5 bases, the J end lost 8 bases, and 15 bases lay between the germline ends. DNA for the CDR3: TGTGCCAGCAGTGACACCAATAACGTAGGCTACACCTTC. The encoded protein is CASSDTNNVGYTF.

This chain connects TRBV2 to TRBJ2-3, with no clear D. V shed 4 bases and J shed 2 bases, with 16 bases lying between them. The CDR3 runs 16 residues. Germline V gene lookup returns CDR1 SNHLY and CDR2 FYNNEI. For the CDR3, the DNA is TGTGCCAGCAGTGGATCCTCGTCCGCGGTCACAGATACGCAGTATTTT. Its protein is CASSGSSSAVTDTQYF.

With regard to this clone: The identical CDR3 is also encoded by other nucleotide sequences in the sample. The rearrangement links TRBV30 to TRBJ2-2; D is ambiguous. CDR3 length: 11 residues. Germline loops: CDR1 GTSNPN, CDR2 SVGIG (reference sequence). Trimming shortened V by 0 bases and J by 6 bases, and 2 bases separated the two germline ends. CDR3 sequence: CAWSVSGELFF. As DNA, the CDR3 is TGTGCCTGGAGTGTTTCCGGGGAGCTGTTTTTT. Using reference TRBV30 and TRBJ2-2 for the parts outside the CDR3, the full variable domain is SQTIHQWPATLVQPVGSPLSLECTVEGTSNPNLYWYRQAAGRGLQLLFYSVGIGQISSEVPQNLSASRPQDRQFILSSKKLLLSDSGFYLCAWSVSGELFFGEGSRLTVL.

This clone was observed a single time. The chain has TRBV5-1 and TRBJ1-5; TRBD1 is a possible D gene (6 bases). The V gene lost 4 bases and the J gene lost 6 bases, with 17 bases spanning the gap. The CDR3 contains 15 residues. Germline CDR1 SGHRS, CDR2 YFSETQ. The CDR3, as DNA: TGCGCCAGCAGCCAACAGGGAGGTAATAGTCAGCCCCAGCATTTT. Translation gives CASSQQGGNSQPQHF.

The genes are TRBV7-9 and TRBJ1-2; D perhaps matches TRBD1 (6 bases). The V gene's germline CDR1 is SEHNR and CDR2 FQNEAQ (reference sequence). The germline V and J ends were trimmed by 5 bases and 3 bases, with 16 bases remaining between them. The CDR3 runs to 15 residues. CDR3 protein: CASSPAVRQDYGYTF. DNA of the CDR3: TGTGCCAGCAGCCCCGCGGTAAGACAGGACTATGGCTACACCTTC.

V usage is TRBV6-1 and J usage is TRBJ1-5, with 9 bases matching TRBD1. The CDR3 sequence is 13 residues long. Germline V gene data show CDR1 as MNHNS and CDR2 as SASEGT. J gave up 4 bases and V 8 bases, and 3 bases lay outside the gene matches. The DNA for the CDR3 is TGTGCCAGCGGGGACAGGGCGAATCAGCCCCAGCATTTT. It encodes CASGDRANQPQHF.

This chain uses TRBV2 with TRBJ2-2; the D is unclear. Germline lookup yields CDR1 SNHLY and CDR2 FYNNEI. The CDR3 totals 15 residues. Trimming took off 6 bases at V and 5 bases at J, with 16 bases between the two ends. The chain's CDR3 is CASSVLGPRTGELFF. CDR3 DNA: TGTGCCAGCAGCGTCCTTGGTCCCCGGACCGGGGAGCTGTTTTTT. Supplemented by reference TRBV2 and TRBJ2-2, the full variable domain reads EPEVTQTPSHQVTQMGQEVILRCVPISNHLYFYWYRQILGQKVEFLVSFYNNEISEKSEIFDDQFSVERPDGSNFTLKIRSTKLEDSAMYFCASSVLGPRTGELFFGEGSRLTVL.

Only a few counts were recorded for this clone. The genes are TRBV2 and TRBJ1-2; 7 nucleotides line up with TRBD1. V shed 4 bases, J shed 5 bases, and the junction held 4 bases outside the gene matches. The CDR3 loop spans 13 amino acids. Germline CDR1 reads SNHLY; CDR2 reads FYNNEI. CDR3 nucleotide sequence: TGTGCCAGCAGTGGCGGGACAGCTTATGGCTACACCTTC. Its translation is CASSGGTAYGYTF.

This clone was counted many times. This sequence joins TRBV19 and TRBJ2-4; 10 nucleotides agree with TRBD2. This CDR3 has 15 residues. The germline gives CDR1 LNHDA, CDR2 SQIVND (reference sequence). The V and J ends lost 3 bases and 6 bases, in that order; junction bases with no gene match: 5. The chain's CDR3 is CASSIGLAVTNIQYF. The CDR3 DNA reads TGTGCCAGTAGTATTGGACTAGCGGTTACAAACATTCAGTACTTC.

The chain combines TRBV5-1 with TRBJ2-3; 8 bases fit TRBD2. V dropped 4 bases and J dropped 5; count of bases not matched to a gene: 12. Germline values: CDR1 SGHRS, CDR2 YFSETQ. The length of the CDR3 is 16 residues. CDR3 DNA sequence: TGCGCCAGCAGCCTGATCGTTAGCGGGACTGGAGATACGCAGTATTTT. It is translated as CASSLIVSGTGDTQYF.

This clone was recorded only once. The chain carries TRBV30 and TRBJ1-5, with D perhaps TRBD1 (5 bases). The germline V gene encodes CDR1 GTSNPN and CDR2 SVGIG (reference sequence). There are 15 residues in the CDR3. The germline V and J ends were trimmed by 0 bases and 5 bases, with 14 bases remaining between them. This CDR3 is CAWSVSSSGDQPQHF. DNA for the CDR3: TGTGCCTGGAGTGTATCGTCGTCGGGGGATCAGCCCCAGCATTTT.

CDR3 loop: CASSYEPSTRADTQYF. The DNA of the CDR3 is TGTGCCAGCAGTTATGAACCTTCCACGAGGGCAGATACGCAGTATTTT. The chain uses TRBV5-4 and TRBJ2-3, with D possibly TRBD2 on 5 matching bases. V was clipped by 5 bases and J by 4 bases, with 20 bases between them. There are 16 residues in the CDR3. Germline CDR1 reads SGHNT; CDR2 reads YYREEE (reference sequence).